The source of this T cell receptor beta chain is a study of T cell changes during pregnancy in multiple sclerosis. Deletions cut 1 base from V and 0 bases from J, with 9 bases between. This CDR3 has 16 residues. Per the germline V gene, CDR1 is LGHNA and CDR2 is YSLEER. The table came from immunoSEQ multiplex PCR; TCRdb's copy has only in-frame clones and leaves some out. The sample contains roughly 35,000 clones, over 75% of which appear only once. The V gene is TRBV4-3, the J gene TRBJ1-4, with D unresolved. Sequencing used CD8+ T cells from peripheral blood mononuclear cells, obtained before pregnancy. This receptor was obtained from a female donor with multiple sclerosis, enrolled in a pregnancy study. The CDR3 sequence is CASSQADSATNEKLFF. The CDR3 DNA reads as TGCGCCAGCAGCCAAGCAGACTCGGCAACTAATGAAAAACTGTTTTTT.